The sequence of this TCR beta chain was determined in a study of cytomegalovirus exposure and HLA in healthy donors. Use of 60 Vbeta and 13 Jbeta primers characterized the PCR. Clones were sequenced by immunoSEQ multiplex PCR, and TCRdb holds only the in-frame ones, with some missing. The sample holds more than 100,000 clones; around four fifths are singletons and the top ten take roughly 1.3%. In the case of this clone: Antigen: not known.

Germline V gene sequence: CDR1 MNHEY, CDR2 SVGAGI. The CDR3 contains 15 residues. V was clipped by 6 bases and J by 5 bases; unmatched bases: 10. General observations from the study: TCR beta sequences reportedly predicted most subjects' HLA-A and HLA-B alleles accurately.

Specimen: PBMCs. The chain employs TRBV6-5 and TRBJ1-5; TRBD1 matches at 7 bases. The origin of this receptor is a woman in her forties in good health and CMV-seronegative. The CDR3 here is CASRRTTGNYQPQHF. CDR3 sequence (DNA): TGTGCCAGCAGGCGGACGACAGGGAACTATCAGCCCCAGCATTTT.